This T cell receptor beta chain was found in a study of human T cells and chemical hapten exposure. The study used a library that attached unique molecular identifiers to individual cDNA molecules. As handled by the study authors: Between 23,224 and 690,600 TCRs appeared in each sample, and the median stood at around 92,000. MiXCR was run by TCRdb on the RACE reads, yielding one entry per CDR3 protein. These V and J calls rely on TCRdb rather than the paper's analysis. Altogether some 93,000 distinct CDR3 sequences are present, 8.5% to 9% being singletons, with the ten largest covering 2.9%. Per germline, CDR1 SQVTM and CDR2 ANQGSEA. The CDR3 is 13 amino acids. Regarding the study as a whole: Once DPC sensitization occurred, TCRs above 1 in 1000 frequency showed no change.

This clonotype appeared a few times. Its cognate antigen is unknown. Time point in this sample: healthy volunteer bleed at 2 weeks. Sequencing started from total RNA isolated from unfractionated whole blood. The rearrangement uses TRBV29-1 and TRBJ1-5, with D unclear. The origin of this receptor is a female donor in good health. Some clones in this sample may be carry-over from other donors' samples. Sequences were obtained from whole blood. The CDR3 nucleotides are TGCCAGAAAAGTCCCAGCGAAGGGCAGCCCCAGCATTTT. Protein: CQKSPSEGQPQHF.